The 24 T cell receptor beta chains below were found in one sample sequenced in a study of blood T cell repertoires in COVID-19. The table came from immunoSEQ multiplex PCR; TCRdb's copy has only in-frame clones and leaves some out. The sample yields 95,000 to 150,000 clones, roughly 89% seen once. Sequencing was performed on PBMCs or T cells enriched from blood (not recorded which). These receptors all come from a woman aged 30 to 39 who had recovered from COVID-19.

This clone was counted only a few times. The rearrangement links TRBV25-1 to TRBJ1-4; D uncertain. This CDR3 is 18 amino acids long. Trimming pared 1 base from V and 0 bases from J, leaving 15 bases between. Germline V gives CDR1 MGHDK, CDR2 SYGVNS. The CDR3 DNA reads as TGTGCCAGCAGTGAATCAGGTGTCAGCATCGCAACTAATGAAAAACTGTTTTTT. Amino acids: CASSESGVSIATNEKLFF.

The V call is TRBV7-6, the J call TRBJ2-1; TRBD2 is a possible D gene (5 bases). Between the trimmed V and J ends, which lost 0 bases and 5 bases, there was a span of 14 bases. The CDR3 length is 16 residues. The germline gives CDR1 SGHVS, CDR2 FNYEAQ. This chain's CDR3 is CASSLASAEPNNEQFF. The CDR3 DNA follows: TGTGCCAGCAGCTTAGCCTCAGCGGAACCAAACAATGAGCAGTTCTTC.

This clone has a single count. The chain uses TRBV5-1 and TRBJ2-5; possible D gene TRBD2, 6 bases. CDR3 length equals 15 residues. In germline, CDR1 is SGHRS, CDR2 YFSETQ. V was trimmed by 7 bases and J by 4 bases, leaving 20 bases between them. CDR3 bases: TGCGCCAGCTGTCCTCTAGGCGGGGTGGGAGAGACCCAGTACTTC. Protein product: CASCPLGGVGETQYF. The variable domain in full, completed from reference TRBV5-1 and TRBJ2-5, reads KAGVTQTPRYLIKTRGQQVTLSCSPISGHRSVSWYQQTPGQGLQFLFEYFSETQRNKGNFPGRFSGRQFSNSRSEMNVSTLELGDSALYLCASCPLGGVGETQYFGPGTRLLVL.

This chain links TRBV7-2 with TRBJ2-1, with 7 bases lining up with TRBD1. Germline loops: CDR1 SGHTA, CDR2 FQGNSA. The CDR3 length is 15 residues. The V segment lost 5 bases and the J segment 4 bases; nucleotides outside the gene matches: 8. This CDR3 is CASSLGMGQYNEQFF. CDR3 nucleotide sequence: TGTGCCAGCAGCCTTGGTATGGGACAGTACAATGAGCAGTTCTTC.

V gene TRBV10-3 combines with J gene TRBJ1-3, with 7 positions matching TRBD1. Germline loops: CDR1 ENHRY, CDR2 SYGVKD. Trimming took 6 bases from V and 0 from J; bases not matched to a gene: 5. The CDR3 has 15 amino acids. The CDR3 coding sequence is TGTGCCATCAGCCCCGGACAGGACTCTGGAAACACCATATATTTT. Translation gives CAISPGQDSGNTIYF.

The CDR3 bases are TGTGCCAGCAGCTCCGGGGGGGGCACAGATACGCAGTATTTT. It yields the protein CASSSGGGTDTQYF. This sequence joins TRBV7-3 and TRBJ2-3, with 8 bases fitting TRBD2. Losses at the gene ends were 4 bases for V and 1 base for J; bases not matched to a gene: 1. Looked up from germline, CDR1 is SGHTA and CDR2 is FQGTGA. This CDR3 contains 14 residues. Together with reference TRBV7-3 and TRBJ2-3, the CDR3 gives the full variable domain: GAGVSQTPSNKVTEKGKYVELRCDPISGHTALYWYRQSLGQGPEFLIYFQGTGAADDSGLPNDRFFAVRPEGSVSTLKIQRTERGDSAVYLCASSSGGGTDTQYFGPGTRLTVL.

This rearrangement joins TRBV9 to TRBJ1-1; 7 bases agree with TRBD1. The CDR3 runs 15 residues. Germline V gives CDR1 SGDLS, CDR2 YYNGEE. V shed 2 bases and J 5 bases; nucleotides not matched to a gene: 9. DNA for the CDR3: TGTGCCAGCAGCGTTAGACAGGGCTTGAGTACTGAAGCTTTCTTT. Residues: CASSVRQGLSTEAFF. The full variable domain, with the rest looked up from reference TRBV9 and TRBJ1-1, is DSGVTQTPKHLITATGQRVTLRCSPRSGDLSVYWYQQSLDQGLQFLIQYYNGEERAKGNILERFSAQQFPDLHSELNLSSLELGDSALYFCASSVRQGLSTEAFFGQGTRLTVV.

The V gene is TRBV5-1, the J gene TRBJ1-4; 8 nucleotides agree with TRBD1. Unmatched junction bases numbered 7, after V lost 4 bases and J lost 8 bases. The CDR3 covers 14 residues. The germline CDR1 and CDR2 sequences are SGHRS and YFSETQ. The CDR3 bases are TGCGCCAGCAGCCTGGGACAGGTAGAAGAAAAACTGTTTTTT. Translation gives CASSLGQVEEKLFF. Full variable domain (remainder filled in from reference TRBV5-1 and TRBJ1-4): KAGVTQTPRYLIKTRGQQVTLSCSPISGHRSVSWYQQTPGQGLQFLFEYFSETQRNKGNFPGRFSGRQFSNSRSEMNVSTLELGDSALYLCASSLGQVEEKLFFGSGTQLSVL.

This rearrangement joins TRBV27 to TRBJ2-7, with 7 bases lining up with TRBD1. The CDR3 runs 17 residues. Trimming cost V 6 bases and J 0 bases; bases outside gene matches: 14. Germline CDR1 is MNHEY and CDR2 is SMNVEV (reference sequence). The CDR3 here is CASSLRGSTGSSYEQYF. The CDR3 nucleotides read TGTGCCAGCAGCCTTAGGGGGTCGACAGGGAGCTCCTACGAGCAGTACTTC.

V and J are TRBV11-3 and TRBJ1-1; no definite D call. Deletions cut 1 base from V and 0 bases from J, with 6 bases between. Germline assignment: CDR1 SGHNT and CDR2 YENEEA. This CDR3 region has 14 residues. CDR3 loop: CASSLGPVNTEAFF. Here the CDR3 DNA reads TGTGCCAGCAGCTTAGGCCCAGTGAACACTGAAGCTTTCTTT.

The V gene is TRBV5-1, the J gene TRBJ2-7; 9 bases are shared with TRBD2. V lost 2 bases, J lost 4 bases, and 10 bases stayed unmatched. Germline loops: CDR1 SGHRS, CDR2 YFSETQ. The CDR3 totals 16 residues. Here the CDR3 reads CASSLAGGDRAYEQYF. CDR3 nucleotide sequence: TGCGCCAGCAGCTTAGCGGGGGGCGACAGGGCTTACGAGCAGTACTTC.

The genes are TRBV28 and TRBJ2-1, with 8 bases that match TRBD2. CDR1 and CDR2 from the germline V gene are MDHEN and SYDVKM. Trimming at V came to 5 bases and at J to 0 bases, leaving 6 bases not matched to a gene. The CDR3 is 16 residues long. The DNA for the CDR3 is TGTGCCAGCAGTCCGAGCGGGAGCGGCTCCTACAATGAGCAGTTCTTC. Translating gives CASSPSGSGSYNEQFF.

This chain links TRBV15 with TRBJ1-5; no clear D gene. The CDR3 has 16 residues. V lost 0 bases to trimming and J lost 2 bases, with 11 bases between them. Germline V gene data show CDR1 as LNHNV and CDR2 as YYDKDF (reference sequence). The CDR3 spells CATSREREAGNQPQHF. CDR3 nucleotide sequence: TGTGCCACCAGCAGAGAGAGGGAGGCGGGCAATCAGCCCCAGCATTTT. The full variable domain, rest sourced from reference TRBV15 and TRBJ1-5, is DAMVIQNPRYQVTQFGKPVTLSCSQTLNHNVMYWYQQKSSQAPKLLFHYYDKDFNNEADTPDNFQSRRPNTSFCFLDIRSPGLGDTAMYLCATSREREAGNQPQHFGDGTRLSIL.

The table lists this clone with a few counts. The chain is built from TRBV5-4 and TRBJ1-1; unclear D gene. CDR3 length equals 14 residues. V was cut by 4 bases and J by 1 base, with 11 bases left in between. Germline V gives CDR1 SGHNT, CDR2 YYREEE (reference sequence). The CDR3: CASSPRVQNTEAFF. The CDR3 nucleotides read TGTGCCAGCAGCCCGAGGGTGCAGAACACTGAAGCTTTCTTT.

This chain uses TRBV5-1 with TRBJ1-1, with 7 bases aligning to TRBD1. Germline CDR1 is SGHRS and CDR2 is YFSETQ. The CDR3 runs to 15 residues. J lost 2 bases, V lost 2 bases, and 6 bases had no gene match. CDR3 nucleotide sequence: TGCGCCAGCAGCTTCCGGACAGGAGCAAACACTGAAGCTTTCTTT. It yields the protein CASSFRTGANTEAFF.

The chain is built from TRBV30 and TRBJ1-1; 10 bases match TRBD1. V gave up 5 bases and J gave up 4 bases; unmatched junction bases: 13. Per germline, CDR1 GTSNPN and CDR2 SVGIG (reference sequence). There are 16 residues in the CDR3. The CDR3 region is CAWLARLGQGVTEAFF. The CDR3 DNA is TGTGCCTGGCTCGCCCGGTTAGGACAGGGGGTCACTGAAGCTTTCTTT.

This clone occurred a few times. The chain uses TRBV20-1 and TRBJ1-6; D uncertain. The V gene's germline CDR1 is DFQATT and CDR2 SNEGSKA (reference sequence). The V end was cut by 5 bases, the J end by 13 bases, with 9 bases between. CDR3 length: 10 residues. CDR3 bases: TGCAGTGCTGGGCCCCGTCCCCTCCACTTT. Its translation is CSAGPRPLHF.

This clone showed up just a few times. The rearrangement joins TRBV11-2 to TRBJ1-4; no firm D call. Looked up from germline, CDR1 is SGHAT and CDR2 is FQNNGV. V dropped 3 bases and J dropped 10 bases, with 21 bases sitting between them. There are 16 residues in the CDR3. CDR3 DNA sequence: TGTGCCAGCAGCTTTGATGTCACCCTCCCGATCGGAAAACTGTTTTTT. It codes for CASSFDVTLPIGKLFF.

The rearrangement joins TRBV6-5 to TRBJ2-7, with 10 positions matching TRBD1. Germline V gene data show CDR1 as MNHEY and CDR2 as SVGAGI. The V segment lost 9 bases and the J segment 5 bases; nucleotides outside the gene matches: 7. The CDR3 is made up of 13 amino acids. CDR3 amino acids: CASSRDRGNEQYF. CDR3 bases: TGTGCCAGTTCCCGGGACAGGGGTAACGAGCAGTACTTC.

This chain links TRBV28 with TRBJ2-7; TRBD1 matches at 9 bases. J gave up 10 bases and V 5 bases, and 12 bases lay outside the gene matches. The CDR3 extends over 14 amino acids. Germline CDR1 reads MDHEN; CDR2 reads SYDVKM. In DNA form, the CDR3 reads TGTGCCAGCAGTCAGACAGGGGGTGTTCCGCCCCAGTACTTC. Encoded protein: CASSQTGGVPPQYF.

The chain has TRBV4-1 and TRBJ2-1; TRBD2 might be the D (5 bases). Trimming left V 3 bases short and J 8 bases short, with 17 bases between. Germline assignment: CDR1 MGHRA and CDR2 YSYEKL. The CDR3 runs to 15 residues. The CDR3 region has the DNA TGCGCCAGCAGCCATCCAACTAGTGCGATCTATGAGCAGTTCTTC. Translated, it gives CASSHPTSAIYEQFF.

The chain joins TRBV27 to TRBJ1-1; D may be TRBD1 (5 bases). CDR1 is MNHEY, CDR2 SMNVEV, per germline (reference sequence). This CDR3 is built from 18 residues. V was pared by 7 bases and J by 4 bases, with 28 bases between. CDR3 loop: CASTLSGGLGIEGTEAFF. In nucleotides, the CDR3 is TGTGCCAGCACCCTGTCGGGGGGGTTAGGGATAGAGGGCACTGAAGCTTTCTTT.

The chain employs TRBV6-4 and TRBJ1-3; D might be TRBD1 (5 bases). Trimming removed 10 bases at V and 1 base at J, with 8 bases between. Germline values: CDR1 MRHNA, CDR2 SNTAGT. The CDR3 length is 12 residues. CDR3 amino acids: CATRQSGNTIYF. CDR3 sequence (DNA): TGTGCCACCAGACAGTCTGGAAACACCATATATTTT.

The V call is TRBV5-6, the J call TRBJ1-3; D ambiguous. Germline loops: CDR1 SGHDT, CDR2 YYEEEE. This CDR3 has 13 amino acids. V was pared by 0 bases and J by 4 bases, with 5 bases between. CDR3 nucleotides: TGTGCCAGCAGCTTGGATCCGGGAAACACCATATATTTT. Its translation is CASSLDPGNTIYF.